One and the same sample provided the 19 T cell receptor beta chains below, sequenced in a study of T cells after yellow fever vaccination. In TCRdb, the 5' RACE reads were re-called with MiXCR into one record per CDR3 protein. The data show about 580,000 distinct CDR3 sequences, roughly a sixth seen once. Sequencing was performed on PBMCs, taken 5 to 6 days after the first yellow fever vaccination. Every receptor here comes from a man younger than 35 who received the YFV17D yellow fever vaccine.

V gene TRBV27 combines with J gene TRBJ2-2; 7 bases line up with TRBD2. Trimming at V came to 7 bases and at J to 1 base, leaving 9 bases not matched to a gene. Germline CDR1 is MNHEY and CDR2 is SMNVEV (reference sequence). The CDR3 runs to 16 residues. As DNA, the CDR3 is TGTGCCAGCACCCATGCGGGGGTCCTGAACACCGGGGAGCTGTTTTTT. Protein sequence: CASTHAGVLNTGELFF.

V usage is TRBV18 and J usage is TRBJ1-2; no definite D call. The CDR3 is 15 residues long. The V gene lost 6 bases and the J gene lost 0 bases, with 14 bases spanning the gap. CDR1 is KGHSH and CDR2 is LQKENI in the germline V gene. The CDR3 loop reads CASSTIGGTNYGYTF. CDR3 sequence (DNA): TGTGCCAGCTCTACTATTGGAGGTACTAACTATGGCTACACCTTC.

This clonotype was seen a handful of times. The chain uses TRBV18 and TRBJ2-1, with TRBD2 as a possible D gene (5 bases). The CDR3 sequence is 15 residues long. Germline V gene lookup returns CDR1 KGHSH and CDR2 LQKENI. V was shortened by 8 bases and J by 0 bases, with 14 bases between the two germline ends. The DNA for the CDR3 is TGTGCCAGCCAACCATTGGGGAGCTCCTACAATGAGCAGTTCTTC. It codes for CASQPLGSSYNEQFF. The entire variable domain, with the rest obtained from reference TRBV18 and TRBJ2-1, is as follows: NAGVMQNPRHLVRRRGQEARLRCSPMKGHSHVYWYRQLPEEGLKFMVYLQKENIIDESGMPKERFSAEFPKEGPSILRIQQVVRGDSAAYFCASQPLGSSYNEQFFGPGTRLTVL.

This chain joins TRBV4-2 and TRBJ2-7, with D uncertain. This CDR3 comprises 14 residues. The V gene lost 5 bases and the J gene lost 2 bases, with 13 bases spanning the gap. Germline-derived CDR1 and CDR2 are LGHNA and YNFKEQ. CDR3: CASSSRQAPYEQYF. The CDR3 nucleotides are TGTGCCAGCAGCTCGAGGCAGGCCCCCTACGAGCAGTACTTC.

In this sample, this clonotype turned up many times. V usage is TRBV29-1 and J usage is TRBJ1-1; D gene uncertain. The V gene lost 5 bases and the J gene lost 1 base, with 11 bases spanning the gap. Germline V gives CDR1 SQVTM, CDR2 ANQGSEA. The CDR3 has 13 residues. The CDR3 protein is CSVNQLANTEAFF. CDR3 bases: TGCAGCGTTAATCAGTTAGCGAACACTGAAGCTTTCTTT.

Only a few counts were recorded for this clonotype. This chain connects TRBV6-2 or TRBV6-3 to TRBJ2-3, with 7 bases matching TRBD2. After removal of 7 bases from V and 6 bases from J, the junction contained 16 bases not matched to a gene. The CDR3 spans 16 residues. Per germline, CDR1 MNHEY and CDR2 SVGEGT. The CDR3 DNA reads as TGTGCCAGCAACCAATTAGCGGGTGCCTTCGGGGATACGCAGTATTTT. It translates to CASNQLAGAFGDTQYF.

This clonotype came up a few times. This chain links TRBV5-1 with TRBJ1-6; D gene ambiguous. V lost 0 bases and J lost 5, with 6 bases in between. Per the germline V gene, CDR1 is SGHRS and CDR2 is YFSETQ. This CDR3 contains 14 residues. CDR3 region: CASSLGVHNSPLHF. The CDR3 region has the DNA TGCGCCAGCAGCTTGGGAGTCCATAATTCACCCCTCCACTTT. Full variable domain (rest looked up from reference TRBV5-1 and TRBJ1-6): KAGVTQTPRYLIKTRGQQVTLSCSPISGHRSVSWYQQTPGQGLQFLFEYFSETQRNKGNFPGRFSGRQFSNSRSEMNVSTLELGDSALYLCASSLGVHNSPLHFGNGTRLTVT.

This clonotype was counted a few times. This sequence joins TRBV25-1 and TRBJ1-2; D is undetermined. Between the trimmed V and J ends, which lost 2 bases and 3 bases, there was a span of 10 bases. Looked up from germline, CDR1 is MGHDK and CDR2 is SYGVNS. The length of the CDR3 is 14 residues. The DNA for the CDR3 is TGTGCCAGCAGTGAAGGAGAAACCTACTATGGCTACACCTTC. Its translation: CASSEGETYYGYTF.

This clonotype was detected only a few times. The chain has TRBV5-6 and TRBJ1-1; no clear D gene. Trimming removed 1 base at V and 4 bases at J, with 11 bases between. This CDR3 is 14 amino acids long. Germline V lookup: CDR1 SGHDT, CDR2 YYEEEE. The CDR3 bases are TGTGCCAGCAGCTTGTTTACACGGCTCACTGAAGCTTTCTTT. Its translation: CASSLFTRLTEAFF.

The rearrangement uses TRBV6-5 and TRBJ2-3; no definite D call. CDR1 is MNHEY and CDR2 is SVGAGI in the germline V gene. The germline V and J ends were trimmed by 3 bases and 7 bases, with 14 bases remaining between them. The CDR3 has 14 residues. This chain's CDR3 is CASSYRTLLNTQYF. CDR3 nucleotides: TGTGCCAGCAGTTATCGGACGTTGCTGAATACGCAGTATTTT.

The chain carries TRBV12-3 or TRBV12-4 and TRBJ2-3; 9 nucleotides align to TRBD2. V shed 5 bases and J 3 bases; nucleotides not matched to a gene: 15. CDR3 length equals 18 residues. The CDR3 reads CASSPLAGAGGGTDTQYF. The CDR3 coding sequence is TGTGCCAGCAGTCCCCTGGCTGGAGCGGGGGGAGGTACAGATACGCAGTATTTT.

This rearrangement joins TRBV11-3 to TRBJ2-7, with D possibly TRBD1 on 6 matching bases. Looked up from germline, CDR1 is SGHNT and CDR2 is YENEEA. The V end was cut by 5 bases, the J end by 0 bases, with 11 bases between. The CDR3 contains 14 residues. The CDR3 DNA is TGTGCCAGCAGCGACCGGGACACCTCCTACGAGCAGTACTTC. It encodes CASSDRDTSYEQYF.

This clonotype was observed a handful of times. The J gene is TRBJ1-5, the V gene TRBV2, with D maybe TRBD1 (6 bases). Trimming took off 6 bases at V and 4 bases at J, with 16 bases between the two ends. CDR1 is SNHLY, CDR2 FYNNEI, per germline. The CDR3 covers 15 residues. The CDR3 bases are TGTGCCAGCAGCTATCGACAGGTTCGGAATCAGCCCCAGCATTTT. This encodes CASSYRQVRNQPQHF.

This clonotype occurred many times. This sequence joins TRBV15 and TRBJ1-5; tentative D call: TRBD1 (5 bases). The CDR3 contains 15 residues. Germline V CDR1 and CDR2: LNHNV, YYDKDF (reference sequence). The V end was cut by 0 bases, the J end by 6 bases, with 12 bases between. The CDR3 spells CATSRDSEGIQPQHF. As DNA, the CDR3 is TGTGCCACCAGCAGAGATTCCGAGGGGATTCAGCCCCAGCATTTT.

The chain uses TRBV18 and TRBJ1-1; D unresolved. V was cut by 6 bases and J by 0 bases, with 8 bases left in between. The CDR3 extends over 13 amino acids. Germline CDR1 KGHSH, CDR2 LQKENI. The CDR3 here is CASSYDLNTEAFF. In DNA, the CDR3 is TGTGCCAGCTCTTACGACTTGAACACTGAAGCTTTCTTT.

This rearrangement joins TRBV5-1 to TRBJ2-1; D perhaps matches TRBD1 (5 bases). CDR1 SGHRS and CDR2 YFSETQ come from the germline V gene. The CDR3 is 15 amino acids. Trimming stripped 2 bases from V and 7 bases from J, with 16 bases between. This CDR3 is CASSFGQVGANEQFF. In DNA, the CDR3 is TGCGCCAGCAGCTTTGGGCAGGTTGGGGCTAATGAGCAGTTCTTC.

This clonotype was seen a few times. The V and J genes are TRBV11-2 and TRBJ1-1; 8 nucleotides line up with TRBD1. Germline V gene sequence: CDR1 SGHAT, CDR2 FQNNGV. The V and J ends lost 2 bases and 4 bases, in that order; junction bases with no gene match: 6. The length of the CDR3 is 15 residues. CDR3 in DNA: TGTGCCAGCAGCTTAACCTTAGGACAGGGCACTGAAGCTTTCTTT. It yields the protein CASSLTLGQGTEAFF.

Regarding this clonotype: An end of the junction differs from the germline gene, which may be a read error. The chain couples TRBV9 to TRBJ1-4, with a weak D call TRBD1 (5 bases). CDR3 size: 15 residues. Germline V gene data show CDR1 as SGDLS and CDR2 as YYNGEE. In nucleotides, the CDR3 is TGTGCCAGCAGCCCAGCCCAGGGAGCGGGTGAAAAACTGTTCTTT. It specifies CASSPAQGAGEKLFF.

The V gene is TRBV12-3 or TRBV12-4, the J gene TRBJ1-5; D gene uncertain. CDR3 length: 13 amino acids. Trimming cost V 6 bases and J 6 bases, with 12 bases left between them. CDR3 sequence (DNA): TGTGCCAGCAGCCAGAACCAGCCTCAGCCCCAGCATTTT. Translation: CASSQNQPQPQHF.